This T cell receptor (beta chain) appears in the sequencing data of a study of blood T cell repertoires in COVID-19. Study-level information: COVID-19 samples collected from the United States, Italy and Spain covered acute and convalescent phases. PBMCs, B-cell-depleted T cells, or T cells provided the cDNA or gDNA that made up the material.

Losses at the gene ends were 4 bases for V and 8 bases for J; bases not matched to a gene: 10. The V gene's germline CDR1 is SEHNR and CDR2 FQNEAQ (reference sequence). CDR3 length: 15 amino acids. This clone has a single count. Per the study methods: Amplification from reference gene primers served as the basis for estimated nucleated cell counts. Libraries were prepared by immunoSEQ multiplex PCR; TCRdb keeps only in-frame clonotypes and omits some of them. That table gives V, J and clone size, and the DNA gave D and trimming. The sample carries hundreds of thousands of clones, almost 85% recorded once.

Sequenced material: peripheral blood. This TCR came from a man in his fifties with active or convalescent COVID-19. The chain carries TRBV7-9 and TRBJ2-1, with 8 positions matching TRBD2. Written as DNA, the CDR3 is TGTGCCAGCAGCTGGGGATCCGGGACTAGTGATGAGCAGTTCTTC. Its protein product is CASSWGSGTSDEQFF.